Below are 24 T cell receptor beta chains sequenced from a single sample in a study of response to subunit inactivated influenza vaccine. TCRdb recomputed calls from the RT-PCR reads with MiXCR, one row per CDR3 protein. The sample shows about 570,000 distinct CDR3 sequences, about 11% of them seen only once. The sample also formed part of further work on T cells expressing NK-cell markers. This second study says: The authors made TCR beta cDNA libraries by 5'RACE template switching. This switching added a universal primer site and UMIs.

The source was PBMCs from blood, collected on the day of vaccination. These receptors came from a man aged 45-65 years who received an inactivated influenza vaccine.

The chain joins TRBV12-3 or TRBV12-4 to TRBJ2-3, with 7 bases matching TRBD1. V trimming: 1 base; J trimming: 7 bases; junction bases outside the gene matches: 5. The CDR3 sequence is 14 residues long. CDR3 residues: CASSLGDSRNTQYF. CDR3 nucleotides: TGTGCCAGCAGTTTAGGGGACAGCCGCAATACGCAGTATTTT.

Details on this clonotype: At one of its ends the junction is not consistent with the germline gene, which may arise from a read error. The chain uses TRBV7-7 and TRBJ2-1; 7 bases align to TRBD2. CDR3 length equals 18 residues. Germline loops: CDR1 SSHAT, CDR2 FNYEAQ (reference sequence). This CDR3 is CASSAAGLFMSSYNEQFF. DNA for the CDR3: TGTGCTAGCAGTGCAGCGGGGCTTTTCATGAGCTCCTACAATGAGCAGTTCTTC.

The chain recombines TRBV4-2 with TRBJ2-1; D is ambiguous. Trimming stripped 0 bases from V and 0 bases from J, with 9 bases between. The germline V gene has CDR1 LGHNA and CDR2 YNFKEQ. The CDR3 spans 16 residues. The CDR3 loop reads CASSQEGWSSYNEQFF. In nucleotides, the CDR3 is TGTGCCAGCAGCCAAGAGGGGTGGAGCTCCTACAATGAGCAGTTCTTC.

The chain combines TRBV11-2 with TRBJ2-5; 8 nucleotides align to TRBD1. This CDR3 has 15 residues. Trimming took 2 bases from V and 6 from J; bases not matched to a gene: 8. CDR1 is SGHAT and CDR2 is FQNNGV in the germline V gene. The CDR3 protein is CASSLIHQGAQTQYF. The CDR3 DNA reads TGTGCCAGCAGCTTAATTCACCAGGGGGCGCAGACCCAGTACTTC.

The chain joins TRBV15 to TRBJ2-1; D is unresolved. Germline loops: CDR1 LNHNV, CDR2 YYDKDF (reference sequence). V lost 1 base, J lost 7 bases, and 11 bases lay in between. The CDR3 spans 14 residues. In DNA form, the CDR3 reads TGTGCCACCAGCAGAGCAGTTTGGGTAAATGAGCAGTTCTTC. This translates into CATSRAVWVNEQFF. The whole variable domain, filled in from reference TRBV15 and TRBJ2-1, reads DAMVIQNPRYQVTQFGKPVTLSCSQTLNHNVMYWYQQKSSQAPKLLFHYYDKDFNNEADTPDNFQSRRPNTSFCFLDIRSPGLGDTAMYLCATSRAVWVNEQFFGPGTRLTVL.

This chain links TRBV4-2 with TRBJ2-7, with TRBD2 identical over 9 bases. CDR1 is LGHNA and CDR2 is YNFKEQ in the germline V gene. The CDR3 covers 16 residues. V lost 10 bases and J lost 4; bases outside the gene matches: 17. The DNA for the CDR3 is TGTGCCATGGGCCCCGGGCCGCGGGGGGGAGGTTACGAGCAGTACTTC. It yields the protein CAMGPGPRGGGYEQYF.

The table lists this clonotype with a few counts. The chain couples TRBV20-1 to TRBJ2-5, with a possible D match to TRBD1 (6 bases). The germline V gene encodes CDR1 DFQATT and CDR2 SNEGSKA (reference sequence). The V gene lost 1 base and the J gene lost 5 bases, with 17 bases spanning the gap. The length of the CDR3 is 15 residues. CDR3 bases: TGCAGTGCTAGAGCTCCAGGGGCGCCAAGGGAGACCCAGTACTTC. It specifies CSARAPGAPRETQYF.

This clonotype was picked up many times. The chain recombines TRBV5-1 with TRBJ1-1; no clear D gene. Between the trimmed V and J ends, which lost 3 bases and 4 bases, there was a span of 16 bases. The CDR3 is 15 residues long. Germline CDR1 is SGHRS and CDR2 is YFSETQ. The DNA of the CDR3 is TGCGCCAGCAGCTCAGGTACACACGGAGGCACTGAAGCTTTCTTT. It translates to CASSSGTHGGTEAFF.

This clonotype showed up just a few times. The J gene is TRBJ2-7, the V gene TRBV3-1, with D perhaps given as TRBD1 or TRBD2 (6 bases each). V was clipped by 4 bases and J by 0 bases, with 10 bases between them. This CDR3 region has 14 residues. Germline CDR1 reads LGHDT; CDR2 reads YNNKEL (reference sequence). CDR3 coding DNA: TGTGCCAGCAGCCGCGGGACACCCTCCTACGAGCAGTACTTC. Residues: CASSRGTPSYEQYF.

This clonotype turned up a few times. The chain uses TRBV10-3 and TRBJ2-7; 7 bases align to TRBD1. J lost 3 bases, V lost 4 bases, and 12 bases had no gene match. Germline-derived CDR1 and CDR2 are ENHRY and SYGVKD. The CDR3 covers 16 residues. The CDR3 nucleotides read TGTGCCATCAGTGGGGGACAGCCGGTTGCGGACTACGAGCAGTACTTC. Its translation is CAISGGQPVADYEQYF.

The chain has TRBV12-3 or TRBV12-4 and TRBJ1-4; 10 positions match TRBD1. The CDR3 extends over 16 amino acids. J lost 4 bases, V lost 3 bases, and 5 bases had no gene match. CDR3 sequence: CASSFGTGVLNEKLFF. CDR3 nucleotides: TGTGCCAGCAGTTTCGGGACAGGGGTCCTTAATGAAAAACTGTTTTTT.

V and J are TRBV7-9 and TRBJ2-1; 11 bases fit TRBD2. V was clipped by 5 bases and J by 5 bases; unmatched bases: 8. CDR3 size: 16 residues. Germline V gene lookup returns CDR1 SEHNR and CDR2 FQNEAQ (reference sequence). The CDR3 sequence: CASSPSSGRPHNEQFF. As DNA, the CDR3 is TGTGCCAGCAGCCCATCTAGCGGGAGGCCGCACAATGAGCAGTTCTTC.

V usage is TRBV20-1 and J usage is TRBJ2-2; 12 nucleotides line up with TRBD1. The CDR3 runs 14 residues. CDR1 and CDR2 from the germline V gene are DFQATT and SNEGSKA (reference sequence). Trimming took 6 bases from V and 6 from J; bases not matched to a gene: 5. This CDR3 reads CSAPGQGAAGELFF. The CDR3 DNA sequence: TGCAGTGCACCGGGACAGGGGGCTGCCGGGGAGCTGTTTTTT.

This clonotype was observed at least ten times. This chain uses TRBV20-1 with TRBJ1-2, with D hard to call. The V gene's germline CDR1 is DFQATT and CDR2 SNEGSKA (reference sequence). V was pared by 3 bases and J by 4 bases, with 3 bases between. This CDR3 region has 10 residues. The CDR3 sequence is CSASSYGYTF. The CDR3 DNA reads TGCAGTGCTAGCAGCTATGGCTACACCTTC.

This clonotype was seen a few times. This chain connects TRBV3-1 to TRBJ2-2; D not resolved. Germline CDR1 and CDR2: LGHDT and YNNKEL (reference sequence). V was pared by 7 bases and J by 2 bases, with 14 bases between. The CDR3 is 15 residues long. Here the CDR3 DNA reads TGTGCCAGCACCCCTCAAGCCTTTAACACCGGGGAGCTGTTTTTT. It specifies CASTPQAFNTGELFF.

The chain links TRBV12-3 or TRBV12-4 to TRBJ2-1, with TRBD2 matching 11 bases. V lost 4 bases, J lost 5 bases, and 7 bases stayed unmatched. CDR3 length: 16 residues. The CDR3 nucleotides read TGTGCCAGCAGTTCTCCGGGACTAGCGGCCAACAATGAGCAGTTCTTC. It encodes CASSSPGLAANNEQFF.

This clonotype was detected ten times or more. V usage is TRBV12-3 or TRBV12-4 and J usage is TRBJ2-1; 7 bases are shared with TRBD2. The junction had 5 bases not matched to a gene; V was cut back by 6 bases and J by 9 bases. This CDR3 spans 12 amino acids. The CDR3: CASSHTSVEQFF. The CDR3 DNA reads TGTGCCAGCAGCCATACTAGCGTTGAGCAGTTCTTC.

This clonotype appeared a few times. The chain combines TRBV18 with TRBJ2-7; no firm D call. The CDR3 spans 13 residues. The germline V gene encodes CDR1 KGHSH and CDR2 LQKENI. V was clipped by 2 bases and J by 6 bases, with 11 bases between them. The CDR3 reads CASSPATSSEQYF. Here the CDR3 DNA reads TGTGCCAGCTCACCAGCCACCTCGTCCGAGCAGTACTTC. Filled out from reference TRBV18 and TRBJ2-7, the complete variable domain reads NAGVMQNPRHLVRRRGQEARLRCSPMKGHSHVYWYRQLPEEGLKFMVYLQKENIIDESGMPKERFSAEFPKEGPSILRIQQVVRGDSAAYFCASSPATSSEQYFGPGTRLTVT.

This clonotype was seen only a few times. V usage is TRBV12-3 or TRBV12-4 and J usage is TRBJ2-7; TRBD1 agrees at 8 bases. J lost 3 bases, V lost 3 bases, and 7 bases had no gene match. The CDR3 runs to 15 residues. DNA for the CDR3: TGTGCCAGCAGTTTCTCCCAGGGGGCAAACTACGAGCAGTACTTC. Translating it yields CASSFSQGANYEQYF.

The rearrangement links TRBV9 to TRBJ2-2, with 9 positions matching TRBD1. Per the germline V gene, CDR1 is SGDLS and CDR2 is YYNGEE. This CDR3 is built from 14 residues. V was clipped by 6 bases and J by 5 bases; unmatched bases: 5. The CDR3 sequence is CASKTGGSTGELFF. CDR3 nucleotides: TGTGCCAGCAAAACAGGGGGCTCTACCGGGGAGCTGTTTTTT.

This clonotype appeared a few times. The V call is TRBV7-2, the J call TRBJ2-7; TRBD2 matches at 9 bases. Germline V lookup: CDR1 SGHTA, CDR2 FQGNSA. CDR3 length: 14 amino acids. Losses at the gene ends were 4 bases for V and 5 bases for J; bases not matched to a gene: 6. In DNA, the CDR3 is TGTGCCAGCAGCTACCGAAGCGGGGGGAACGAGCAGTACTTC. Protein: CASSYRSGGNEQYF.

V is TRBV20-1 and J is TRBJ2-1; the D gene is possibly TRBD2 (5 bases). CDR3 length: 18 residues. V lost 1 base to trimming and J lost 7 bases, with 26 bases between them. Looked up from germline, CDR1 is DFQATT and CDR2 is SNEGSKA (reference sequence). The CDR3 region is CSARAPGSHLGSGNEQFF. CDR3 in DNA: TGCAGTGCTAGAGCTCCTGGGTCCCATTTGGGGTCGGGGAATGAGCAGTTCTTC.

This clonotype was found a few times. The chain carries TRBV27 and TRBJ1-1; D not resolved. Germline CDR1 is MNHEY and CDR2 is SMNVEV (reference sequence). The CDR3 length is 14 residues. The V gene lost 6 bases and the J gene lost 6 bases, with 17 bases spanning the gap. The CDR3, as DNA: TGTGCCAGCAGCTTCCTGGGTTTGGGCGCTGAAGCTTTCTTT. It yields the protein CASSFLGLGAEAFF.

The chain employs TRBV5-1 and TRBJ2-3; D might be TRBD2 (5 bases). The CDR3 extends over 14 amino acids. The germline gives CDR1 SGHRS, CDR2 YFSETQ. V dropped 0 bases and J dropped 5 bases, with 10 bases sitting between them. DNA for the CDR3: TGCGCCAGCAGCTTGGAGTCGGGGAGAGATACGCAGTATTTT. Its protein is CASSLESGRDTQYF.